This T cell receptor beta chain is from a study of patients and donors after allogeneic stem cell transplantation. TCRdb reprocessed the RT-PCR reads via MiXCR and lists one record per CDR3 protein. The sample contains about 160,000 distinct CDR3 sequences, approximately 24% of which appear only once. CDR3 length equals 16 residues. V shed 4 bases and J 5 bases; nucleotides not matched to a gene: 8. Germline CDR1 is KGHSH and CDR2 is LQKENI. A few counts support this clonotype. Sequenced material: blood, either unsorted or a sorted T cell fraction (not recorded which). This TCR was recovered from a human donor who was either an allogeneic HSCT recipient or a stem cell or donor lymphocyte infusion donor (not recorded which). It is not recorded whose cells these are; they may come from a transplant donor. This sequence joins TRBV18 and TRBJ1-1, with 12 bases fitting TRBD1. This CDR3 is CASSRDRGPVETEAFF. The CDR3 DNA is TGTGCCAGCTCACGGGACAGGGGGCCGGTGGAGACTGAAGCTTTCTTT.